The entry that follows covers one T cell receptor beta chain sequence. Its antigen is unidentified. Germline V CDR1 and CDR2: MGHRA, YSYEKL. The V and J ends lost 2 bases and 9 bases, in that order; junction bases with no gene match: 8. The CDR3 covers 15 residues. These data originate in a study of T cell repertoires in cytomegalovirus infection. Study background: Public TCR beta signatures indicated both CMV infection and matching HLA type. The study's findings and limits: The cumulative frequency of public TCR beta families distinguished individuals who carried CMV together with the relevant HLA.

MiXCR, applied by TCRdb to the reads, yields one record per CDR3 protein. The profile covers 54,000 or so distinct CDR3 sequences, with around 34% appearing a single time and 60% to 80% taken by the ten largest. The chain joins TRBV4-1 to TRBJ2-2; the match to TRBD1 covers 8 bases. This receptor was obtained from a human donor in good health (CMV status not recorded). Some clones in this sample may be carry-over from other donors' samples. What was sequenced was PBMCs, sequenced either directly or after in vitro stimulation (not recorded which). The chain's CDR3 is CASSQRTGIDRELFF. In DNA, the CDR3 is TGCGCCAGCAGCCAAAGGACAGGGATTGACCGGGAGCTGTTTTTT.